This TCR beta chain was captured by sequencing in a study of shared clonotypes between healthy human individuals. This CDR3 contains 17 residues. V trimming: 5 bases; J trimming: 2 bases; junction bases outside the gene matches: 9. Germline V lookup: CDR1 WNHNN, CDR2 SYGVQD (reference sequence). Authors' analysis steps: ImmunoSEQ supplied junction-only sequences lacking quality scores, so filtering was different. Method: immunoSEQ multiplex PCR; TCRdb's copy keeps in-frame clones and lacks some. D and trimming were read from the DNA, whereas the V and J calls and clone size are those reported in that table. The sample consists of 740,000 or so clones, 55% to 85% of them appearing once. This clone has a count of ten or more.

The sample consisted of memory CD4+ T cells sorted from blood. Subset noted: CD45RA-negative fraction. The gene calls are TRBV10-1 and TRBJ2-1; 10 bases match TRBD2. The TCR sequence derives from a woman aged 25 to 45 in good health. The CDR3 DNA is TGCGCCAGCAGTACTCCTAGCGGGAGTATGGCCTACAATGAGCAGTTCTTC. It specifies CASSTPSGSMAYNEQFF.